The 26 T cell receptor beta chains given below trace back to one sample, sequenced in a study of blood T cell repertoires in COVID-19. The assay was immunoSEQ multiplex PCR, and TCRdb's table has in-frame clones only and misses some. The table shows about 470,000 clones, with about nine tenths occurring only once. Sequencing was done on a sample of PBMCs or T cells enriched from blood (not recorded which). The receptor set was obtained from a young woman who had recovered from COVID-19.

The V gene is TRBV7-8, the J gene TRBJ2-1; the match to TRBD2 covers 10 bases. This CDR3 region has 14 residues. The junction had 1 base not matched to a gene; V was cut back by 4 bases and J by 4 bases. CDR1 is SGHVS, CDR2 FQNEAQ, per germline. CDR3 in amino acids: CASSWTSGYNEQFF. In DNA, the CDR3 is TGTGCCAGCAGCTGGACTAGCGGTTACAATGAGCAGTTCTTC.

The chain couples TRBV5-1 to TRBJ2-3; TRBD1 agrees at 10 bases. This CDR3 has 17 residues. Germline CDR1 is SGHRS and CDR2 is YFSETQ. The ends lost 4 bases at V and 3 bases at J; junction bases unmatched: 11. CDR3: CASSPRQGAGGTDTQYF. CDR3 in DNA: TGCGCCAGCAGCCCCCGACAGGGGGCGGGTGGTACAGATACGCAGTATTTT.

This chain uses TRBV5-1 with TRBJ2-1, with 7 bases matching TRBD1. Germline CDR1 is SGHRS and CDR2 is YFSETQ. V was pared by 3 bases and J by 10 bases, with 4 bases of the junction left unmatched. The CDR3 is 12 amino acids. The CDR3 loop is CASSSDRAEQFF. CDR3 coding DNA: TGCGCCAGCAGCTCTGACAGGGCGGAGCAGTTCTTC.

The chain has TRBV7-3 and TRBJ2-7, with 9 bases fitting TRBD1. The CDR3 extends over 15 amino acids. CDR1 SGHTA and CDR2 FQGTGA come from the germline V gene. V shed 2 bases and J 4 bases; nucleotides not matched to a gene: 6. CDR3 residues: CASSLGTGSQYEQYF. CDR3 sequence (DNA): TGTGCCAGCAGCTTAGGGACAGGGTCCCAATACGAGCAGTACTTC. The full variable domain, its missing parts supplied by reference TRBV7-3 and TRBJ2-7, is GAGVSQTPSNKVTEKGKYVELRCDPISGHTALYWYRQSLGQGPEFLIYFQGTGAADDSGLPNDRFFAVRPEGSVSTLKIQRTERGDSAVYLCASSLGTGSQYEQYFGPGTRLTVT.

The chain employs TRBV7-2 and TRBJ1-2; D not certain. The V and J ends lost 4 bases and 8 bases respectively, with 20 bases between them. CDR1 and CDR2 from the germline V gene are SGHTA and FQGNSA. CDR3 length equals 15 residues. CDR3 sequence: CASSSMLAGPLGYTF. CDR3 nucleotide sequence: TGTGCCAGCAGCTCTATGTTGGCGGGCCCCCTCGGCTACACCTTC. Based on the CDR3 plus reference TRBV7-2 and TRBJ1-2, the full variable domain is GAGVSQSPSNKVTEKGKDVELRCDPISGHTALYWYRQSLGQGLEFLIYFQGNSAPDKSGLPSDRFSAERTGGSVSTLTIQRTQQEDSAVYLCASSSMLAGPLGYTFGSGTRLTVV.

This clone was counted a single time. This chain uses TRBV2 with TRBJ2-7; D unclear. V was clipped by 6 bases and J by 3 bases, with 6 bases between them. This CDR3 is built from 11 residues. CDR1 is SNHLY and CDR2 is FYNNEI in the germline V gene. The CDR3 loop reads CASRADYEQYF. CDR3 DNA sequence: TGTGCCAGCAGGGCAGACTACGAGCAGTACTTC.

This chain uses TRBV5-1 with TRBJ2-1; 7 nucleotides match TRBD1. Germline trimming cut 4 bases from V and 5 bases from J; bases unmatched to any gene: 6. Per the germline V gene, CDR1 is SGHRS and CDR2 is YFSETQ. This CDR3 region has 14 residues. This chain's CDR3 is CASSLGQPDNEQFF. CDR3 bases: TGCGCCAGCAGCCTGGGACAGCCGGACAATGAGCAGTTCTTC.

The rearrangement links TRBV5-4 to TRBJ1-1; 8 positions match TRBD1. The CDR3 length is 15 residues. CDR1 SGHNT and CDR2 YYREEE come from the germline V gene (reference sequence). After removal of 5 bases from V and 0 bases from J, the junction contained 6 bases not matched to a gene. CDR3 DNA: TGTGCCAGCAGTTCCGGACAGGGTATGAACACTGAAGCTTTCTTT. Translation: CASSSGQGMNTEAFF. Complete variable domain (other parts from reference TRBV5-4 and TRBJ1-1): ETGVTQSPTHLIKTRGQQVTLRCSSQSGHNTVSWYQQALGQGPQFIFQYYREEENGRGNFPPRFSGLQFPNYSSELNVNALELDDSALYLCASSSGQGMNTEAFFGQGTRLTVV.

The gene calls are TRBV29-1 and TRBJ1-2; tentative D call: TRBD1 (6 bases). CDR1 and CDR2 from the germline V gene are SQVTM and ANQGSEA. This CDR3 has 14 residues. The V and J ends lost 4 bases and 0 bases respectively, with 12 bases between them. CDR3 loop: CSVGPRGANYGYTF. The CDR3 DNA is TGCAGCGTTGGCCCCAGGGGAGCTAACTATGGCTACACCTTC. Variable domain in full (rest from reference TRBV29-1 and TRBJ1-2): SAVISQKPSRDICQRGTSLTIQCQVDSQVTMMFWYRQQPGQSLTLIATANQGSEATYESGFVIDKFPISRPNLTFSTLTVSNMSPEDSSIYLCSVGPRGANYGYTFGSGTRLTVV.

The CDR3 sequence: CASRRSGGPNQPQHF. CDR3 sequence (DNA): TGTGCCAGCAGACGCTCAGGGGGACCCAATCAGCCCCAGCATTTT. The chain combines TRBV6-5 with TRBJ1-5; 7 bases agree with TRBD1. The CDR3 extends over 15 amino acids. The trim removed 6 bases at V and 3 bases at J, leaving 8 bases unmatched. Germline V gives CDR1 MNHEY, CDR2 SVGAGI.

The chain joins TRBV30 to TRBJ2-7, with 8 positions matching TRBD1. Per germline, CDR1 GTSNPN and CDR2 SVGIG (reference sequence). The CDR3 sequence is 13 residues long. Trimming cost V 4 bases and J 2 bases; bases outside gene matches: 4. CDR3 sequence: CAWMGQVAYEQYF. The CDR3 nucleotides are TGTGCCTGGATGGGACAGGTTGCCTACGAGCAGTACTTC. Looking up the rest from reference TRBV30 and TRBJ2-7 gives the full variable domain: SQTIHQWPATLVQPVGSPLSLECTVEGTSNPNLYWYRQAAGRGLQLLFYSVGIGQISSEVPQNLSASRPQDRQFILSSKKLLLSDSGFYLCAWMGQVAYEQYFGPGTRLTVT.

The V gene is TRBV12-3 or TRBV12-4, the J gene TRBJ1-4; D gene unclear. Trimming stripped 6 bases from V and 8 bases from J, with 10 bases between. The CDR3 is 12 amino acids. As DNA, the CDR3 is TGTGCCAGCAGCCCTCGGTGGGAAAAACTGTTTTTT. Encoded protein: CASSPRWEKLFF.

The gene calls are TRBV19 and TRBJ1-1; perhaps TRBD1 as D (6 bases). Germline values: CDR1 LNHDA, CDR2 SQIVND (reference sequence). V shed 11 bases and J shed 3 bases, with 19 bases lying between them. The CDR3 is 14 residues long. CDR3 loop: CASVGGAEDTEAFF. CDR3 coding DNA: TGTGCCTCGGTGGGGGGGGCTGAGGACACTGAAGCTTTCTTT.

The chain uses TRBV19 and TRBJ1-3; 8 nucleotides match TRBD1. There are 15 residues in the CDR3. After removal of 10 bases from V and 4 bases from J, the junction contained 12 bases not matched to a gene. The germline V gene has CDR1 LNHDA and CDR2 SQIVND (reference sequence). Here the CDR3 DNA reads TGTGCCACCCGAAAAGGACAGGGACCAGGAAACACCATATATTTT. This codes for CATRKGQGPGNTIYF.

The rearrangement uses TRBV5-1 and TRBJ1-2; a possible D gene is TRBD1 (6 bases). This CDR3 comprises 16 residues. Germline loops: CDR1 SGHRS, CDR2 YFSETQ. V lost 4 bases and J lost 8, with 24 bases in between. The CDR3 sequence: CASSPLGGALQRGYTF. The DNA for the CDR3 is TGCGCCAGCAGCCCCCTCGGGGGGGCGCTCCAACGCGGCTACACCTTC.

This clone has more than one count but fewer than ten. DNA for the CDR3: TGTGCCAGCAGTTTAAGCAGGGGCCTTGAAGCTTTCTTT. Its translation is CASSLSRGLEAFF. The rearrangement links TRBV27 to TRBJ1-1, with D perhaps TRBD1 (6 bases). Trimming removed 2 bases from V and 7 bases from J, with 11 bases in between. Germline V gene sequence: CDR1 MNHEY, CDR2 SMNVEV (reference sequence). The CDR3 length is 13 residues.

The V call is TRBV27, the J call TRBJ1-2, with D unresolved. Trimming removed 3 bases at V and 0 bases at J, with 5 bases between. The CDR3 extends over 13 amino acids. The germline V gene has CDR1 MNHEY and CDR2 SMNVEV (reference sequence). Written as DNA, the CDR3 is TGTGCCAGCAGTTTGGTAGCTAACTATGGCTACACCTTC. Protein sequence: CASSLVANYGYTF.

CDR3 in DNA: TGTGCCAGCAGCCACGGCGGGGGTTCTTACCAGCCCCAGCATTTT. Protein: CASSHGGGSYQPQHF. This rearrangement joins TRBV3-1 (or the pseudogene TRBV3-2) to TRBJ1-5; weak D call: TRBD1 (5 bases). Trimming shortened V by 3 bases and J by 7 bases, and 16 bases separated the two germline ends. Per germline, CDR1 LGHDT and CDR2 YNNKEL (reference sequence). The CDR3 has 15 residues.

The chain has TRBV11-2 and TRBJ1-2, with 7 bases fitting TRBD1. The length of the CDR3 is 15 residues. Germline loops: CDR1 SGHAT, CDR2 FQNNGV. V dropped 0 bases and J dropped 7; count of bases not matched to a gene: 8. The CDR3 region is CASSLDSVTGSGYTF. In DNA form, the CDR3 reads TGTGCCAGCAGCTTAGATTCCGTGACAGGGAGTGGCTACACCTTC.

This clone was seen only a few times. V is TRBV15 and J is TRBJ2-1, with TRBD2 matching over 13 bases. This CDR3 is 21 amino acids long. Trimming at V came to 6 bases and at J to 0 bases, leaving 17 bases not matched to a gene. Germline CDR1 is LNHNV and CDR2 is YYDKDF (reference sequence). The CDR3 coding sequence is TGTGCCACCAGGGACGGCTTGGGGGGGACTAGCGGGACCCTCTCCTACAATGAGCAGTTCTTC. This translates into CATRDGLGGTSGTLSYNEQFF.

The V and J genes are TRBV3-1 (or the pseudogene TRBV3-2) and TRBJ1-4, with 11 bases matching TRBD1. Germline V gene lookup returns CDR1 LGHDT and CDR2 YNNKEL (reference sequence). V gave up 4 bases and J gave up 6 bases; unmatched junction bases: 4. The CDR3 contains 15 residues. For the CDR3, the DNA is TGTGCCAGCAGCCCCCCGGGACAGGGGGATGAAAAACTGTTTTTT. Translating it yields CASSPPGQGDEKLFF.

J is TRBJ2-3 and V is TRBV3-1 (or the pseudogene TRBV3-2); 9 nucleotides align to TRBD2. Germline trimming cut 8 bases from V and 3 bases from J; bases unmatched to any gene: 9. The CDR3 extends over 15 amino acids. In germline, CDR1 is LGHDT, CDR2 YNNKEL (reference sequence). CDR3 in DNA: TGTGCCAGCGGACAGCGGGGGGCCGAGACAGATACGCAGTATTTT. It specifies CASGQRGAETDTQYF.

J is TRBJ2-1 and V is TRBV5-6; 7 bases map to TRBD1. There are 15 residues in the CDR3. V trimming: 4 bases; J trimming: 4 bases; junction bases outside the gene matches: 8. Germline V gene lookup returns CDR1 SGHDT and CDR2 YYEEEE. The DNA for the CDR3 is TGTGCCAGCAGCGTGGCGCCGGGACAGTACAATGAGCAGTTCTTC. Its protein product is CASSVAPGQYNEQFF.

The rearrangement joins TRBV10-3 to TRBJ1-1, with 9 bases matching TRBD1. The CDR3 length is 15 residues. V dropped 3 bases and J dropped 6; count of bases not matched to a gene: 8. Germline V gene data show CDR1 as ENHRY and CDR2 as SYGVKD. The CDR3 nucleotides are TGTGCCATCAGTGATCCGGGACAGGGAGCGGCTGAAGCTTTCTTT. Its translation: CAISDPGQGAAEAFF.

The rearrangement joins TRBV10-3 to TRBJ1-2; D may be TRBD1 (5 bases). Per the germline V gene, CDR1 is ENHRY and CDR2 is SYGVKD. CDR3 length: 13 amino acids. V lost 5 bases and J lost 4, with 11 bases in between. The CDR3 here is CAISSDRFYGYTF. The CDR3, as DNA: TGTGCCATCAGTTCCGACAGATTCTATGGCTACACCTTC.

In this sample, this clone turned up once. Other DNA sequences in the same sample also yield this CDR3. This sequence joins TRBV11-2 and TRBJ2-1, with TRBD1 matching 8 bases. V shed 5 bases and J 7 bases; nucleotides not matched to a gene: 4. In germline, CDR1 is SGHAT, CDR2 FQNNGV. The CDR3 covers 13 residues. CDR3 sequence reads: CASSGDRGNEQFF. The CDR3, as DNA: TGTGCCAGCAGCGGTGACAGGGGAAATGAGCAGTTCTTC.